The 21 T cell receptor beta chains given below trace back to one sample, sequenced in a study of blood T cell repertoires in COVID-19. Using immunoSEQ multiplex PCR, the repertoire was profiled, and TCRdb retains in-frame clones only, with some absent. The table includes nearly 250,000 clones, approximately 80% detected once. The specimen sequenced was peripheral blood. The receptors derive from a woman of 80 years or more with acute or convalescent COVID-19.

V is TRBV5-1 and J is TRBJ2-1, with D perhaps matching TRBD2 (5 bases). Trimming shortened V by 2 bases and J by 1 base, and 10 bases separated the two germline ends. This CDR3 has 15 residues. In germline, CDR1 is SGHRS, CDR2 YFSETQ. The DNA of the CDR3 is TGCGCCAGCAGCTTAACGGGGAGATCCTACAATGAGCAGTTCTTC. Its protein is CASSLTGRSYNEQFF.

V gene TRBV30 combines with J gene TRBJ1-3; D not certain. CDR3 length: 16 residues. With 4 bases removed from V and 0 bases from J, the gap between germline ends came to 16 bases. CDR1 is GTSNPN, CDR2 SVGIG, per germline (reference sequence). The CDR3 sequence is CAWTYGLPGSGNTIYF. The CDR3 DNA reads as TGTGCCTGGACCTACGGACTCCCCGGCTCTGGAAACACCATATATTTT. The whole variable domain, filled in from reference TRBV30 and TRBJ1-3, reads SQTIHQWPATLVQPVGSPLSLECTVEGTSNPNLYWYRQAAGRGLQLLFYSVGIGQISSEVPQNLSASRPQDRQFILSSKKLLLSDSGFYLCAWTYGLPGSGNTIYFGEGSWLTVV.

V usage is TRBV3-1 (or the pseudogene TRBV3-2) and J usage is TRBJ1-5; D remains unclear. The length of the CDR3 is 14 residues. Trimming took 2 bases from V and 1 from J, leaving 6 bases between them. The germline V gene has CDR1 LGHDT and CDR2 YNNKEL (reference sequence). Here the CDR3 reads CASSQQQSNQPQHF. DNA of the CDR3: TGTGCCAGCAGCCAACAACAGAGCAATCAGCCCCAGCATTTT.

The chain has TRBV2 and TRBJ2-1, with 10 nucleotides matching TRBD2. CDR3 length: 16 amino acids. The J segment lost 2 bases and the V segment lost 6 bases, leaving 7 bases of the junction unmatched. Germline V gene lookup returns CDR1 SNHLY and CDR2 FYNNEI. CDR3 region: CASSPLLAGPYNEQFF. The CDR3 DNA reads TGTGCCAGCAGCCCCCTACTAGCGGGGCCCTACAATGAGCAGTTCTTC.

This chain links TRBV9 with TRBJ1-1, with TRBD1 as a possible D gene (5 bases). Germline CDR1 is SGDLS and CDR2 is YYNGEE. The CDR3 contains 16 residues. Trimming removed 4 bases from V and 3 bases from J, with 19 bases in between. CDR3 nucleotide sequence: TGTGCCAGCAGCCCCAGACAGACCTCTTGGGACACTGAAGCTTTCTTT. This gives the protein CASSPRQTSWDTEAFF. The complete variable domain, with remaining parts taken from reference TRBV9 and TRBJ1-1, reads DSGVTQTPKHLITATGQRVTLRCSPRSGDLSVYWYQQSLDQGLQFLIQYYNGEERAKGNILERFSAQQFPDLHSELNLSSLELGDSALYFCASSPRQTSWDTEAFFGQGTRLTVV.

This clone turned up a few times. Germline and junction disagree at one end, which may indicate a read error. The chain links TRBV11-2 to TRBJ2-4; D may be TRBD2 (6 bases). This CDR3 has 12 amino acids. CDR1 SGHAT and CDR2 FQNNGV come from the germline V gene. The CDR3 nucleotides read TGTGCCAGCAGCCCCTCCTCCTGGGGCGGGGACTTC. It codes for CASSPSSWGGDF.

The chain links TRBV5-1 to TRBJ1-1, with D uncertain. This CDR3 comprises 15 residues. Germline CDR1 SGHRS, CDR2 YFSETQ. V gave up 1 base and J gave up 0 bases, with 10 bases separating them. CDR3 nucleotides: TGCGCCAGCAGCTTGACTGACAACATGAACACTGAAGCTTTCTTT. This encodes CASSLTDNMNTEAFF.

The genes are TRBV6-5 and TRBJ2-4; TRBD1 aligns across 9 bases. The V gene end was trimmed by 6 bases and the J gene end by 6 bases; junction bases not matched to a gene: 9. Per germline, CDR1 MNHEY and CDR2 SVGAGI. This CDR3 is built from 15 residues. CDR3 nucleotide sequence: TGTGCCAGCAGACAGGGGGCGACGAGGCCAAACATTCAGTACTTC. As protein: CASRQGATRPNIQYF.

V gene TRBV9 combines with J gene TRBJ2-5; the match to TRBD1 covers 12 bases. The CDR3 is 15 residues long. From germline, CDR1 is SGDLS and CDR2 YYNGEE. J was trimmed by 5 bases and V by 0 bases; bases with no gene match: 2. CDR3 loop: CASSVGDRGRETQYF. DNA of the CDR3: TGTGCCAGCAGCGTAGGGGACAGGGGGCGGGAGACCCAGTACTTC.

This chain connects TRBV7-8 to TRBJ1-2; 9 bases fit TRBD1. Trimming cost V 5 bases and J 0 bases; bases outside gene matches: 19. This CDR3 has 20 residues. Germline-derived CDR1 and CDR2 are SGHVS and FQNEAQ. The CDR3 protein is CASSPRDRASSNPTNYGYTF. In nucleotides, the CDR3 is TGTGCCAGCAGCCCTCGGGACAGGGCATCGTCGAACCCCACTAACTATGGCTACACCTTC.

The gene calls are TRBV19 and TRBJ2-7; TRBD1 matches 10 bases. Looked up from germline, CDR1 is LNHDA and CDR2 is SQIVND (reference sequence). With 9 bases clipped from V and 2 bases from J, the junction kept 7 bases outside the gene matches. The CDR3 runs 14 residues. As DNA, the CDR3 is TGTGCCAGCCGTCCCGGACAGGGGGCCTACGAGCAGTACTTC. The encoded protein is CASRPGQGAYEQYF. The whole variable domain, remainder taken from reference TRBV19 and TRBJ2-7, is DGGITQSPKYLFRKEGQNVTLSCEQNLNHDAMYWYRQDPGQGLRLIYYSQIVNDFQKGDIAEGYSVSREKKESFPLTVTSAQKNPTAFYLCASRPGQGAYEQYFGPGTRLTVT.

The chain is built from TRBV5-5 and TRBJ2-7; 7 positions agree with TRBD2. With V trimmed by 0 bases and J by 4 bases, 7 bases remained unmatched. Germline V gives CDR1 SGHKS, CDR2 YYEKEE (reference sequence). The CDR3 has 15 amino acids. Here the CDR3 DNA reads TGTGCCAGCAGCTTGGTGCCGCGGGGGTTGTACGAGCAGTACTTC. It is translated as CASSLVPRGLYEQYF.

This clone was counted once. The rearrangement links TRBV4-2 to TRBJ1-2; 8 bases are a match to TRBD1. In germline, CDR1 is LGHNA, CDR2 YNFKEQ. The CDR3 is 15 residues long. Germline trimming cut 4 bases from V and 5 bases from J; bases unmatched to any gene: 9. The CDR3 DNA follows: TGTGCCAGCAGCCGCGGACAGGGTACTGGGTATGGCTACACCTTC. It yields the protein CASSRGQGTGYGYTF.

CDR3 sequence: CASSYSRRGGNEQFF. The CDR3, as DNA: TGTGCCAGCAGTTACTCAAGACGGGGGGGGAATGAGCAGTTCTTC. V is TRBV6-6 and J is TRBJ2-1, with 8 bases identical to TRBD2. Germline V gene data show CDR1 as MNHNY and CDR2 as SVGAGI (reference sequence). The CDR3 runs 15 residues. Trimming cost V 0 bases and J 7 bases; bases outside gene matches: 5.

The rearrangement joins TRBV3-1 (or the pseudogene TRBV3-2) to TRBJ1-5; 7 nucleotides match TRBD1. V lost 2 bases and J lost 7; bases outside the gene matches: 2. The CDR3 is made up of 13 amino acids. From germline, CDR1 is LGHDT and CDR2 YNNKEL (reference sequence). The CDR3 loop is CASSQNRGQPQHF. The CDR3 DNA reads TGTGCCAGCAGCCAAAACAGGGGCCAGCCCCAGCATTTT.

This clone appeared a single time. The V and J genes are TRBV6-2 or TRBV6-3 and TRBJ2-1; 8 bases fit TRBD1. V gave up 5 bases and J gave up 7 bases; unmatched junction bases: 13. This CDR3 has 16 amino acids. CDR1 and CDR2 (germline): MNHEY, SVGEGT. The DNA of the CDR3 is TGTGCCAGCAGTCCCGCGGGCCGGACAGGGAAAAATGAGCAGTTCTTC. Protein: CASSPAGRTGKNEQFF.

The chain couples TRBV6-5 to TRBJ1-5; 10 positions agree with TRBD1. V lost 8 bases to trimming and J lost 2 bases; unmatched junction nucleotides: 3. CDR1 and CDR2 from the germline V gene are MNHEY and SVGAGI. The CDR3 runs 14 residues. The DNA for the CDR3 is TGTGCCAGCCTAGGACAGGGGGGCAATCAGCCCCAGCATTTT. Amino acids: CASLGQGGNQPQHF.

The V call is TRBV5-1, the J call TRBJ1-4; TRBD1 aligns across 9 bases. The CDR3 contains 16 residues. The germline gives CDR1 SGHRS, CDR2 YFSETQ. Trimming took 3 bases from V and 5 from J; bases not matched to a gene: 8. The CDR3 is CASSSNRDRVNEKLFF. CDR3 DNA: TGCGCCAGCAGCTCAAACCGGGACAGGGTGAATGAAAAACTGTTTTTT. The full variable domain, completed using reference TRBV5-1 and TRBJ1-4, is KAGVTQTPRYLIKTRGQQVTLSCSPISGHRSVSWYQQTPGQGLQFLFEYFSETQRNKGNFPGRFSGRQFSNSRSEMNVSTLELGDSALYLCASSSNRDRVNEKLFFGSGTQLSVL.

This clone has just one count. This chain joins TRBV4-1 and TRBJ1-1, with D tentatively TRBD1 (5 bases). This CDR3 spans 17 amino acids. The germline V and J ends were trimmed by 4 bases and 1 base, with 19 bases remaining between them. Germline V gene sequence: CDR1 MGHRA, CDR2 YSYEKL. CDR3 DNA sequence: TGCGCCAGCAGCCCCCGACTTATTACAGGCCAGAACACTGAAGCTTTCTTT. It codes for CASSPRLITGQNTEAFF.

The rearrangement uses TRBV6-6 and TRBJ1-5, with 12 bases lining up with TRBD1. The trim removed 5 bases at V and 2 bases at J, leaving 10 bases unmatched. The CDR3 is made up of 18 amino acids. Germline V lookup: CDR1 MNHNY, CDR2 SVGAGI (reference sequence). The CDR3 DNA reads TGTGCCAGCAGTCACCGGGACAGGGGGCTAGGGGGCAATCAGCCCCAGCATTTT. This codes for CASSHRDRGLGGNQPQHF.

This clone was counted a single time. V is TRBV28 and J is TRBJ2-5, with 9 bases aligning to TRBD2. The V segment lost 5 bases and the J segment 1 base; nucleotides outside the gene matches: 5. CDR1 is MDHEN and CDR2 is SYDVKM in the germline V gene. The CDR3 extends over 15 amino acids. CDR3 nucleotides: TGTGCCAGCAGTCTACTAGCGGGTTCCCAAGAGACCCAGTACTTC. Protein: CASSLLAGSQETQYF.